This T cell receptor (beta chain) was documented in a study of blood T cell repertoires in COVID-19. Original methodology: Counts of nucleated cells, estimated from reference gene primer amplification, were obtained. TCRdb keeps only in-frame clones here, not all; method: immunoSEQ multiplex PCR. V and J calls and clone size are given by that table; D and trimming were obtained from the DNA. Among 200,000 to 250,000 clones listed, about 83% were seen once. J lost 14 bases, V lost 4 bases, and 15 bases had no gene match. Germline V gives CDR1 SGHRS, CDR2 YFSETQ. The CDR3 extends over 14 amino acids. The sequence came from a man between 60 and 75 years old who had recovered from COVID-19. Sequencing used peripheral blood. V gene TRBV5-1 combines with J gene TRBJ2-1; 7 bases map to TRBD2. The CDR3 sequence: CASSQRSSGGGEFF. The CDR3, as DNA: TGCGCCAGCAGCCAACGATCGTCGGGGGGTGGCGAGTTCTTC.